The rows below give T cell receptor beta chains drawn from one sample of a study of shared clonotypes between healthy human individuals. The repertoire was sequenced with immunoSEQ multiplex PCR; TCRdb's copy has only in-frame clones and lacks some. Of some 2,000,000 clones in the sample, roughly 95% were seen once. The specimen was naive CD4+ T cells sorted from blood. All receptors come from a man younger than 35 in good health. CDR3s include the opening cysteine and the closing phenylalanine or tryptophan. D genes are given only for firm matches. The listing skips clone size in some rows; elsewhere it reads once, few, many or a size class.

CDR3: CASSTTGDGNTIYF
size: .
J: TRBJ1-3
D: .
V: TRBV19

CDR3: CASSELWETQYF
size: .
J: TRBJ2-5
D: .
V: TRBV6-1

CDR3: CASSLGRANNSPLHF
size: once
J: TRBJ1-6
D: .
V: TRBV18

CDR3: CASSLEGRLREAFF
size: .
J: TRBJ1-1
D: .
V: TRBV5-4

CDR3: CASSPGRGTYEQYF
size: .
J: TRBJ2-7
D: .
V: TRBV18

CDR3: CASSRSGQGNYGYTF
size: .
J: TRBJ1-2
D: TRBD1
V: TRBV7-2

CDR3: CAWTSGTGDTQYF
size: .
J: TRBJ2-3
D: .
V: TRBV30

CDR3: CASSQTRQGRETQYF
size: .
J: TRBJ2-5
D: TRBD1
V: TRBV4-3

CDR3: CASSSYNSASYEQYF
size: .
J: TRBJ2-7
D: .
V: TRBV19

CDR3: CASSGGPGSLETQYF
size: .
J: TRBJ2-5
D: .
V: TRBV2

CDR3: CASSTGGAIRETQYF
size: .
J: TRBJ2-5
D: .
V: TRBV5-8

CDR3: CASSVVTEAEAFF
size: .
J: TRBJ1-1
D: .
V: TRBV9

CDR3: CASSLQGNTEAFF
size: .
J: TRBJ1-1
D: .
V: TRBV27

CDR3: CASSLAGQSNEKLFF
size: .
J: TRBJ1-4
D: .
V: TRBV7-9

CDR3: CASSTQGSTNEKLFF
size: .
J: TRBJ1-4
D: .
V: TRBV19

CDR3: CAIRAGAGELFF
size: .
J: TRBJ2-2
D: .
V: TRBV10-3

CDR3: CAWSSGPRYGQYF
size: .
J: TRBJ2-7
D: .
V: TRBV30

CDR3: CASSLAGGPNNEQFF
size: .
J: TRBJ2-1
D: TRBD1
V: TRBV5-1

CDR3: CAWSPQGNTEAFF
size: .
J: TRBJ1-1
D: .
V: TRBV30

CDR3: CASSLVSSGRMRETQYF
size: .
J: TRBJ2-5
D: TRBD2
V: TRBV7-2

CDR3: CAISEGSGGYTF
size: .
J: TRBJ1-2
D: .
V: TRBV10-3

CDR3: CASSLGQSGANVLTF
size: .
J: TRBJ2-6
D: .
V: TRBV5-4

CDR3: CASRRQNSPLHF
size: .
J: TRBJ1-6
D: .
V: TRBV28

CDR3: CASSGGTGNTEAFF
size: .
J: TRBJ1-1
D: TRBD1
V: TRBV5-1

CDR3: CASSLALTGNGGYTF
size: .
J: TRBJ1-2
D: .
V: TRBV5-1

CDR3: CAWSWQGARLGNTEAFF
size: .
J: TRBJ1-1
D: TRBD1
V: TRBV30

CDR3: CASSPVVMAGYEQYF
size: once
J: TRBJ2-7
D: .
V: TRBV11-2

CDR3: CATRGPRGLPSGANVLTF
size: .
J: TRBJ2-6
D: TRBD1
V: TRBV7-9

CDR3: CASSVTGPYEQYF
size: .
J: TRBJ2-7
D: TRBD1
V: TRBV6-1

CDR3: CASSGTSVNEQFF
size: .
J: TRBJ2-1
D: TRBD2
V: TRBV2

CDR3: CASREGAQRTHTF
size: .
J: TRBJ1-2
D: .
V: TRBV6-5

CDR3: CASSLVTEAFF
size: .
J: TRBJ1-1
D: .
V: TRBV7-9

CDR3: CASSITDRGGPYNYGYTF
size: .
J: TRBJ1-2
D: TRBD1
V: TRBV28

CDR3: CASSNPNLSTGELFF
size: .
J: TRBJ2-2
D: .
V: TRBV21-1

CDR3: CASKPGTGPYEQYF
size: .
J: TRBJ2-7
D: .
V: TRBV5-4

CDR3: CSVEGRGGTDTQYF
size: .
J: TRBJ2-3
D: .
V: TRBV29-1

CDR3: CASSSPGTGANEKLFF
size: .
J: TRBJ1-4
D: TRBD1
V: TRBV7-9

CDR3: CASSPPGPGTDTQYF
size: .
J: TRBJ2-3
D: .
V: TRBV18

CDR3: CAWSDNEKLFF
size: .
J: TRBJ1-4
D: .
V: TRBV30

CDR3: CASSQVLSKRDRGEQYF
size: .
J: TRBJ2-7
D: .
V: TRBV14

CDR3: CASSQDRDSYNTEAFF
size: .
J: TRBJ1-1
D: TRBD1
V: TRBV4-2

CDR3: CATTTTRGATGELFF
size: .
J: TRBJ2-2
D: .
V: TRBV10-3

CDR3: CASRLRRGREYEQYF
size: .
J: TRBJ2-7
D: .
V: TRBV6-6

CDR3: CASSYGERGTEAFF
size: .
J: TRBJ1-1
D: .
V: TRBV6-6

CDR3: CASSFSPASGNTIYF
size: .
J: TRBJ1-3
D: .
V: TRBV7-6

CDR3: CASAEGTGGYQPQHF
size: .
J: TRBJ1-5
D: TRBD1
V: TRBV6-5

CDR3: CASSLSERPSSEQYF
size: .
J: TRBJ2-7
D: .
V: TRBV27

CDR3: CASSDGRRTGCLETQYF
size: .
J: TRBJ2-5
D: TRBD1
V: TRBV10-1

CDR3: CASSLDPRGRETQYF
size: .
J: TRBJ2-5
D: .
V: TRBV6-5

CDR3: CASGKTGSGLSTGELFF
size: .
J: TRBJ2-2
D: .
V: TRBV5-1

CDR3: CASSSGGGLDTQYF
size: once
J: TRBJ2-3
D: TRBD2
V: TRBV7-2

CDR3: CASSPLSGANVLTF
size: once
J: TRBJ2-6
D: .
V: TRBV19

CDR3: CASSLAGTPAEAFF
size: .
J: TRBJ1-1
D: .
V: TRBV6-6

CDR3: CASSQVDRGDPEAFF
size: .
J: TRBJ1-1
D: TRBD1
V: TRBV4-1

CDR3: CASSLSHEQYF
size: .
J: TRBJ2-7
D: .
V: TRBV5-4

CDR3: CASSERPGFFNEKLFF
size: .
J: TRBJ1-4
D: .
V: TRBV6-1

CDR3: CASSLASGRNYEQYF
size: .
J: TRBJ2-7
D: TRBD2
V: TRBV7-7